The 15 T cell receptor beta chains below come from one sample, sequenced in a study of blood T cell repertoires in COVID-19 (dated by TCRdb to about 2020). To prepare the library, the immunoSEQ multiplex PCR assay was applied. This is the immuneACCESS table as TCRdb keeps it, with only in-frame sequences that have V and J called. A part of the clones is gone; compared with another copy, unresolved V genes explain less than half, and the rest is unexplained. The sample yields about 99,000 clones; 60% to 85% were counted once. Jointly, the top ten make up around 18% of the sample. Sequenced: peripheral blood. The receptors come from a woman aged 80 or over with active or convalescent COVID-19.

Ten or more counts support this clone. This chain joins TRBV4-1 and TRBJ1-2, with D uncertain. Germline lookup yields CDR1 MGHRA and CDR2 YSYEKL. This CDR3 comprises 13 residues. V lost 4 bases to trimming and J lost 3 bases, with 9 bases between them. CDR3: CASSPGGDYGYTF. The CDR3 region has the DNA TGCGCCAGCAGCCCAGGAGGCGACTATGGCTACACCTTC.

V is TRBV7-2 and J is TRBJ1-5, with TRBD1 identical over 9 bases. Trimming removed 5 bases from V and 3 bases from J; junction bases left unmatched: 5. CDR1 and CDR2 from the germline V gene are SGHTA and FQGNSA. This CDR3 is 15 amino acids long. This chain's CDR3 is CASSLRQGDNQPQHF. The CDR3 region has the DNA TGTGCCAGCAGCCTCAGACAGGGGGACAATCAGCCCCAGCATTTT.

The CDR3 loop is CASSIPGLAGLDEQFF. CDR3 nucleotide sequence: TGTGCCAGCAGTATACCGGGACTAGCGGGTCTCGATGAGCAGTTCTTC. The chain has TRBV2 and TRBJ2-1; 12 nucleotides match TRBD2. CDR1 and CDR2 from the germline V gene are SNHLY and FYNNEI. V trimming: 5 bases; J trimming: 8 bases; junction bases outside the gene matches: 10. The CDR3 contains 16 residues. Full variable domain (outside the CDR3, taken from reference TRBV2 and TRBJ2-1): EPEVTQTPSHQVTQMGQEVILRCVPISNHLYFYWYRQILGQKVEFLVSFYNNEISEKSEIFDDQFSVERPDGSNFTLKIRSTKLEDSAMYFCASSIPGLAGLDEQFFGPGTRLTVL.

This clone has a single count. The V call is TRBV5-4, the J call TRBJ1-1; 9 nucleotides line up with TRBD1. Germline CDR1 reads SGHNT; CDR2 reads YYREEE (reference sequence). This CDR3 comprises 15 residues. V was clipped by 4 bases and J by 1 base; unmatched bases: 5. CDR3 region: CASSPMGQGNTEAFF. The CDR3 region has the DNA TGTGCCAGCAGCCCGATGGGACAGGGGAACACTGAAGCTTTCTTT. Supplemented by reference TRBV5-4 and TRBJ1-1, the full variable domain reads ETGVTQSPTHLIKTRGQQVTLRCSSQSGHNTVSWYQQALGQGPQFIFQYYREEENGRGNFPPRFSGLQFPNYSSELNVNALELDDSALYLCASSPMGQGNTEAFFGQGTRLTVV.

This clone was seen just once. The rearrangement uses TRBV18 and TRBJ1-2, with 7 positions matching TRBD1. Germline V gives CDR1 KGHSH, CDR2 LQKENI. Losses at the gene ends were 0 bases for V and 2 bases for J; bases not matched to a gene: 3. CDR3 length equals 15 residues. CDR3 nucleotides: TGTGCCAGCTCACCACCGGGACAGACAAACTATGGCTACACCTTC. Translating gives CASSPPGQTNYGYTF.

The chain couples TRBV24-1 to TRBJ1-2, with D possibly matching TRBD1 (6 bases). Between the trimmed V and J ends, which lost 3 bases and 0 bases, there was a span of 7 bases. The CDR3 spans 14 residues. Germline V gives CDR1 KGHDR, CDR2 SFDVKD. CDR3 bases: TGTGCCACCAGTGATCGACAGGCTAACTATGGCTACACCTTC. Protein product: CATSDRQANYGYTF.

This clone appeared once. In nucleotides, the CDR3 is TGTGCCAGCAGCCCGGGACAGACAACTGGAAACACCATATATTTT. This gives the protein CASSPGQTTGNTIYF. This sequence joins TRBV7-2 and TRBJ1-3; 7 bases fit TRBD1. The trim removed 5 bases at V and 2 bases at J, leaving 6 bases unmatched. This CDR3 spans 15 amino acids. Germline-derived CDR1 and CDR2 are SGHTA and FQGNSA.

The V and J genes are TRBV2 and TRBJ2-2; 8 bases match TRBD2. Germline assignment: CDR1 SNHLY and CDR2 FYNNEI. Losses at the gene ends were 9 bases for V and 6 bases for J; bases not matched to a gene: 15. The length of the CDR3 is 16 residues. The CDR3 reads CARSRGGTSKSGELFF. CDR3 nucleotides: TGTGCCAGATCCAGGGGAGGGACTAGTAAGTCCGGGGAGCTGTTTTTT.

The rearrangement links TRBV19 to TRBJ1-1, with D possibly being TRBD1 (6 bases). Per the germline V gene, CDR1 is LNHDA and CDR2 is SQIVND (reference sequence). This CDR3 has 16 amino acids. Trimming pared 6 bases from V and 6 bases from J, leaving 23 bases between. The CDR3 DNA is TGTGCCAGTAGGAACCGCGCCACGGGGACATTGGCTGAAGCTTTCTTT. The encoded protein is CASRNRATGTLAEAFF.

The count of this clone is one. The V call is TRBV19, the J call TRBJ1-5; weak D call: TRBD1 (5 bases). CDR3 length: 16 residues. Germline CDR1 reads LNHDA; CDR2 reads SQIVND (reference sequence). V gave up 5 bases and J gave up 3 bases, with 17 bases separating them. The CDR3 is CASSSLVRGDNQPQHF. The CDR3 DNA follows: TGTGCCAGTAGTTCCCTGGTTAGGGGTGACAATCAGCCCCAGCATTTT.

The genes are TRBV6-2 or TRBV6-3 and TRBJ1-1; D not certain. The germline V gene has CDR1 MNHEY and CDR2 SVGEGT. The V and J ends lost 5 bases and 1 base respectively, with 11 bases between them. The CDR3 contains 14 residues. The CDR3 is CASSGVGRNTEAFF. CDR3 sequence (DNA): TGTGCCAGCAGTGGGGTCGGGAGGAACACTGAAGCTTTCTTT.

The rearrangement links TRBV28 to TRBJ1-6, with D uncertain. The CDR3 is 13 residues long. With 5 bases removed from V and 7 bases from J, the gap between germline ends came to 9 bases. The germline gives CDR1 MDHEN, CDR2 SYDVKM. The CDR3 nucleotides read TGTGCCAGCAGTCCTACCCACAATTCACCCCTCCACTTT. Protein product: CASSPTHNSPLHF.

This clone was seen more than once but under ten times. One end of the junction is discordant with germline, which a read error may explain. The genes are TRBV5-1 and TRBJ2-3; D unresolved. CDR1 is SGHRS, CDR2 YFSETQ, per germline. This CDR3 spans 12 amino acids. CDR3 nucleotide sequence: TGTGCCAGCAGCTTGCTAGCAGATACGCAGTATTTT. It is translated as CASSLLADTQYF.

The CDR3 reads CASSRTSRGAVNEQFF. In DNA form, the CDR3 reads TGTGCCAGCAGCCGCACTAGCCGGGGGGCCGTAAATGAGCAGTTCTTC. V usage is TRBV7-9 and J usage is TRBJ2-1; D is possibly TRBD2 (7 bases). The germline V gene encodes CDR1 SEHNR and CDR2 FQNEAQ (reference sequence). Trimming shortened V by 5 bases and J by 7 bases, and 21 bases separated the two germline ends. CDR3 length: 16 residues. The variable domain in full, with the rest retrieved from reference TRBV7-9 and TRBJ2-1, is DTGVSQNPRHKITKRGQNVTFRCDPISEHNRLYWYRQTLGQGPEFLTYFQNEAQLEKSRLLSDRFSAERPKGSFSTLEIQRTEQGDSAMYLCASSRTSRGAVNEQFFGPGTRLTVL.

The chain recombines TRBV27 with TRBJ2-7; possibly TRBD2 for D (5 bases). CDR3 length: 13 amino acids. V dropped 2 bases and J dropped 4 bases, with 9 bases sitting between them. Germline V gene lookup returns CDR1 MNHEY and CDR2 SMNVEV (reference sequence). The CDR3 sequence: CASSLRRGYEQYF. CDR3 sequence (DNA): TGTGCCAGCAGTTTAAGACGGGGTTACGAGCAGTACTTC.